A single sample is the source of the 16 T cell receptor beta chains below, sequenced in a study of blood T cell repertoires in COVID-19. This table comes from immunoSEQ multiplex PCR, and its TCRdb copy is limited to in-frame clones, with some not included. The sample includes roughly 120,000 clones, more than 70% seen only once; the top ten take approximately 5.3%. The specimen was peripheral blood. All receptors come from a human donor in a cohort sampled during active COVID-19.

This chain links TRBV5-8 with TRBJ2-7; TRBD1 agrees at 7 bases. CDR1 SGHTS and CDR2 YDEGEE come from the germline V gene. J was trimmed by 6 bases and V by 0 bases; bases with no gene match: 9. The CDR3 totals 15 residues. The CDR3 loop reads CASSLGIGGTLEQYF. The CDR3 coding sequence is TGTGCCAGCAGCTTGGGAATAGGGGGCACGCTCGAGCAGTACTTC.

The V call is TRBV30, the J call TRBJ1-5; D is undetermined. The germline V gene has CDR1 GTSNPN and CDR2 SVGIG (reference sequence). V lost 1 base, J lost 1 base, and 5 bases lay in between. This CDR3 comprises 13 residues. DNA of the CDR3: TGTGCCTGGAGTGAGCCGAGCAATCAGCCCCAGCATTTT. This encodes CAWSEPSNQPQHF.

The chain has TRBV30 and TRBJ1-1; a possible D gene is TRBD1 (5 bases). The length of the CDR3 is 16 residues. Germline CDR1 GTSNPN, CDR2 SVGIG (reference sequence). Trimming shortened V by 1 base and J by 0 bases, and 15 bases separated the two germline ends. In DNA, the CDR3 is TGTGCCTGGAGTGGACGGACGGCGGGGGTGAACACTGAAGCTTTCTTT. Translated, it gives CAWSGRTAGVNTEAFF.

The chain carries TRBV5-5 and TRBJ1-1; D might be TRBD1 (6 bases). The V end lost 2 bases, the J end lost 2 bases, and 7 bases lay between the germline ends. CDR3 length: 13 amino acids. Germline-derived CDR1 and CDR2 are SGHKS and YYEKEE (reference sequence). The DNA for the CDR3 is TGTGCCAGCAGCTTACAGGGTAACACTGAAGCTTTCTTT. Amino acids: CASSLQGNTEAFF.

This clone was counted only a few times. The V gene is TRBV5-8, the J gene TRBJ1-5, with D maybe TRBD1 (5 bases). The CDR3 consists of 17 residues. The germline CDR1 and CDR2 sequences are SGHTS and YDEGEE. With 4 bases removed from V and 1 base from J, the gap between germline ends came to 18 bases. CDR3 amino acids: CASSVKQGGSSNQPQHF. CDR3 nucleotide sequence: TGTGCCAGCAGCGTGAAGCAGGGTGGTTCCAGCAATCAGCCCCAGCATTTT.

The chain uses TRBV7-6 and TRBJ2-7; TRBD2 aligns across 8 bases. Per germline, CDR1 SGHVS and CDR2 FNYEAQ. This CDR3 contains 14 residues. After removal of 1 base from V and 5 bases from J, the junction contained 4 bases not matched to a gene. CDR3 in amino acids: CASSLGAGGNEQYF. CDR3 coding DNA: TGTGCCAGCAGCTTAGGGGCGGGGGGTAACGAGCAGTACTTC.

This chain links TRBV4-1 with TRBJ2-3, with 9 nucleotides matching TRBD2. With V trimmed by 1 base and J by 3 bases, 8 bases remained unmatched. The germline V gene encodes CDR1 MGHRA and CDR2 YSYEKL. The CDR3 is 17 residues long. CDR3 loop: CASSQAKGLARTDTQYF. DNA of the CDR3: TGCGCCAGCAGCCAAGCAAAGGGACTAGCTCGGACAGATACGCAGTATTTT.

The chain links TRBV18 to TRBJ2-3, with TRBD2 matching 7 bases. This CDR3 is built from 18 residues. With V trimmed by 4 bases and J by 1 base, 14 bases remained unmatched. Per the germline V gene, CDR1 is KGHSH and CDR2 is LQKENI. CDR3 sequence (DNA): TGTGCCAGCTCACGTTCCCTGAACGAGCGGGGCCGCACAGATACGCAGTATTTT. It translates to CASSRSLNERGRTDTQYF.

The chain recombines TRBV5-6 with TRBJ2-6; maybe TRBD1 (6 bases). The V end lost 1 base, the J end lost 4 bases, and 15 bases lay between the germline ends. Germline V CDR1 and CDR2: SGHDT, YYEEEE. The length of the CDR3 is 17 residues. The DNA of the CDR3 is TGTGCCAGCAGCTTGTTCCAGGGGCCGGAAGGGGCCAACGTCCTGACTTTC. Its translation: CASSLFQGPEGANVLTF.

V usage is TRBV10-1 and J usage is TRBJ2-5, with 8 bases identical to TRBD2. CDR3 length: 15 amino acids. Germline V lookup: CDR1 WNHNN, CDR2 SYGVQD (reference sequence). Unmatched junction bases numbered 7, after V lost 3 bases and J lost 4 bases. The CDR3 is CASSDPGLGLETQYF. In nucleotides, the CDR3 is TGCGCCAGCAGTGACCCGGGACTAGGATTAGAGACCCAGTACTTC.

The V and J genes are TRBV11-3 and TRBJ2-1, with TRBD2 matching over 7 bases. There are 15 residues in the CDR3. Germline V CDR1 and CDR2: SGHNT, YENEEA. V was pared by 5 bases and J by 9 bases, with 13 bases of the junction left unmatched. The CDR3 region has the DNA TGTGCCAGCAGCCTCACCGGCATGGGGGGGGTTGAGCAGTTCTTC. This sequence encodes CASSLTGMGGVEQFF.

The rearrangement links TRBV7-9 to TRBJ2-3; D may be TRBD2 (5 bases). The V and J ends lost 1 base and 4 bases respectively, with 15 bases between them. There are 16 residues in the CDR3. Germline V CDR1 and CDR2: SEHNR, FQNEAQ (reference sequence). The DNA for the CDR3 is TGTGCCAGCAGCTTAGAGGCGGGTACAACGCCAGATACGCAGTATTTT. Its protein product is CASSLEAGTTPDTQYF.

The chain combines TRBV9 with TRBJ1-1; D remains unclear. The CDR3 is 13 amino acids. The V gene's germline CDR1 is SGDLS and CDR2 YYNGEE. Trimming removed 3 bases at V and 2 bases at J, with 8 bases between. The CDR3 DNA reads TGTGCCAGCAGCGCCACAGATAACACTGAAGCTTTCTTT. Translating gives CASSATDNTEAFF.

The V gene is TRBV5-1, the J gene TRBJ2-1, with 12 positions matching TRBD2. The CDR3 loop spans 18 amino acids. Germline-derived CDR1 and CDR2 are SGHRS and YFSETQ. V shed 3 bases and J 0 bases; nucleotides not matched to a gene: 7. The chain's CDR3 is CASSSIGLAGPSYNEQFF. The CDR3 DNA sequence: TGCGCCAGCAGCTCCATAGGACTAGCGGGACCCTCCTACAATGAGCAGTTCTTC.

As to this clone: The sample has other DNA sequences that encode this CDR3 too. The chain employs TRBV28 and TRBJ1-1, with D perhaps matching TRBD1 (5 bases). The CDR3 is made up of 13 amino acids. Germline V gives CDR1 MDHEN, CDR2 SYDVKM. V was pared by 2 bases and J by 2 bases, with 6 bases between. The DNA of the CDR3 is TGTGCCAGCAGTTTAACAGGTAACACTGAAGCTTTCTTT. Translated, it gives CASSLTGNTEAFF.

The chain uses TRBV27 and TRBJ1-6; D is undetermined. Germline values: CDR1 MNHEY, CDR2 SMNVEV (reference sequence). The CDR3 extends over 17 amino acids. V dropped 2 bases and J dropped 5 bases, with 16 bases sitting between them. The chain's CDR3 is CASSLDGRLMNNSPLHF. The DNA for the CDR3 is TGTGCCAGCAGTTTAGATGGTAGACTGATGAATAATTCACCCCTCCACTTT.